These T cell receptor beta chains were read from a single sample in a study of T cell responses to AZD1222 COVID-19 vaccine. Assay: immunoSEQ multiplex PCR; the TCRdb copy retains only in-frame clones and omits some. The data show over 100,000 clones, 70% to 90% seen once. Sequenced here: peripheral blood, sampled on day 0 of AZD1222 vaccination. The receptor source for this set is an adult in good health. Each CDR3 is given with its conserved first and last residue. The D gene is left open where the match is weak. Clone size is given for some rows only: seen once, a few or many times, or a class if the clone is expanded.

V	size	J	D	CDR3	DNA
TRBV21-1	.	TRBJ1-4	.	CASSKPLGTGLGANYEKLFF	TGTGCCAGCAGCAAGCCACTAGGGACAGGGTTAGGGGCGAACTATGAAAAACTGTTTTTT
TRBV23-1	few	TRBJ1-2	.	CASKTGWDYGYTF	TGCGCCAGCAAAACAGGGTGGGACTATGGCTACACCTTC
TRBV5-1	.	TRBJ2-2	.	CASSLGGIGSGELFF	TGCGCCAGCAGCTTGGGGGGTATCGGTTCCGGGGAGCTGTTTTTT
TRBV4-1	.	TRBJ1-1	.	CASRGGRGFTEAFF	TGCGCCAGCAGGGGAGGGAGGGGTTTTACTGAAGCTTTCTTT
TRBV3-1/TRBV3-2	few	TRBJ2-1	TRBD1	CASSQDETGAYNEQFF	TGTGCCAGCAGCCAAGATGAGACAGGGGCTTACAATGAGCAGTTCTTC
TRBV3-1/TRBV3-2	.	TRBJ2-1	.	CASSQSRGDYAEQFF	TGTGCCAGCAGCCAGAGCAGGGGGGACTACGCTGAGCAGTTCTTC
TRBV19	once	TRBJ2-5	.	CASSIDRVFIQETQYF	TGTGCCAGTAGTATAGATCGGGTTTTCATACAAGAGACCCAGTACTTC
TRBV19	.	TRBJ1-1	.	CASSGITNTEAFF	TGTGCCAGTAGTGGGATTACGAACACTGAAGCTTTCTTT
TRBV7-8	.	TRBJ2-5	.	CASSPWTGAETQYF	TGTGCCAGCAGCCCTTGGACTGGGGCGGAGACCCAGTACTTC
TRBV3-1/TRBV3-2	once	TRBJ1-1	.	CASSHAVGRMAFF	TGTGCCAGCAGCCACGCGGTCGGGCGTATGGCTTTCTTT
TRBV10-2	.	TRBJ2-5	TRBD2	CASKGLAGRQETQYF	TGCGCCAGCAAGGGACTAGCGGGGAGGCAAGAGACCCAGTACTTC
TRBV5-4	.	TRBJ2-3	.	CASSLVQGTSVADTQYF	TGTGCCAGCAGCTTGGTGCAGGGAACGAGCGTAGCGGATACGCAGTATTTT
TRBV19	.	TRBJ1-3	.	CASSPFGGSSGNTIYF	TGTGCCAGTAGTCCCTTTGGAGGGTCCTCTGGAAACACCATATATTTT
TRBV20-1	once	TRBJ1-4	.	CSASQGVRGNEKLFF	TGCAGTGCTAGTCAGGGAGTTAGGGGTAATGAAAAACTGTTTTTT
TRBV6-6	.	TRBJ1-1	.	CASRTPGRDAEAFF	TGTGCCAGCAGGACCCCCGGCAGGGACGCTGAAGCTTTCTTT
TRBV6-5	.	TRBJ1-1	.	CASSYTIQGGAEAFF	TGTGCCAGCAGTTACACAATACAGGGAGGCGCTGAAGCTTTCTTT
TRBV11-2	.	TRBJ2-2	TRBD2	CASSPPRGGTGELFF	TGTGCCAGCAGCCCGCCGCGGGGGGGCACCGGGGAGCTGTTTTTT
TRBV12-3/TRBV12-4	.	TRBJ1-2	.	CASSLSHGYTF	TGTGCCAGCAGTTTAAGTCATGGCTACACCTTC
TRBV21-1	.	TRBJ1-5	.	CASSKCPGPLEDQPQHF	TGTGCCAGCAGCAAATGTCCAGGACCATTAGAAGACCAGCCCCAGCATTTT
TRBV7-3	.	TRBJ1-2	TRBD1	CASSFAGTDYGYTF	TGTGCCAGCAGTTTTGCCGGGACAGACTATGGCTACACCTTC
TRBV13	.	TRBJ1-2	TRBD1	CASSLGRGQGASGYTF	TGTGCCAGCAGCTTAGGCCGAGGACAGGGGGCCAGTGGCTACACCTTC
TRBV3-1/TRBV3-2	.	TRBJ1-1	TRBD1	CASSLGQVNTEAFF	TGTGCCAGCAGCCTGGGACAGGTGAACACTGAAGCTTTCTTT
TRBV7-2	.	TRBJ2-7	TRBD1	CASSSFGTDYEQYF	TGTGCCAGCAGCTCCTTCGGGACAGACTACGAGCAGTACTTC
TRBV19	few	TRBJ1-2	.	CASTGTQSNYGYTF	TGTGCCAGTACCGGGACCCAGTCTAACTATGGCTACACCTTC
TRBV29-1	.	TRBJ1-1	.	CSTMTWGEAFF	TGCAGCACCATGACTTGGGGTGAAGCTTTCTTT
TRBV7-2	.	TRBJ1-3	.	CASSLDSRALNTIYF	TGTGCCAGCAGCTTAGATTCCAGGGCTTTAAACACCATATATTTT
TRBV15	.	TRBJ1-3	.	CATSRADRVGNTIYF	TGTGCCACCAGCAGAGCCGACAGAGTTGGAAACACCATATATTTT
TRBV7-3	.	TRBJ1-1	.	CASSLEGGFTEAFF	TGTGCCAGCAGCTTAGAAGGGGGATTCACTGAAGCTTTCTTT
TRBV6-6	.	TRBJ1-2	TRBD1	CASSYTVGTGKGGYTF	TGTGCCAGCAGTTATACAGTTGGGACAGGGAAAGGCGGCTACACCTTC
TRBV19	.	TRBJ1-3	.	CASTKGDARGNTIYF	TGTGCCAGTACCAAGGGAGACGCGCGTGGAAACACCATATATTTT
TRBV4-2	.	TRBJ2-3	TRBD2	CASSQDPSGGARPVPTDTQYF	TGTGCCAGCAGCCAAGATCCTAGCGGGGGGGCACGACCGGTCCCCACAGATACGCAGTATTTT
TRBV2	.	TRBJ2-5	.	CASSGDTSYRETQYF	TGTGCCAGCAGTGGGGATACTTCTTATCGGGAGACCCAGTACTTC
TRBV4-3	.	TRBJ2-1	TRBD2	CASSQVLAGEAPAYNEQFF	TGCGCCAGCAGCCAAGTTCTAGCGGGGGAGGCCCCCGCCTACAATGAGCAGTTCTTC
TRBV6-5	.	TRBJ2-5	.	CASSNGETQYF	TGTGCCAGCAGTAACGGAGAGACCCAGTACTTC
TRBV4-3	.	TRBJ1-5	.	CASSQDRALGPQHF	TGCGCCAGCAGCCAAGACAGGGCCCTGGGGCCCCAGCATTTT
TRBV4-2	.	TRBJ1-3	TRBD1	CASSARDSVNTIYF	TGTGCCAGCAGCGCAAGGGACAGTGTAAACACCATATATTTT
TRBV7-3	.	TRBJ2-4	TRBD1	CASSLTRDSDNIQYF	TGTGCCAGCAGCTTAACGAGGGACAGTGATAACATTCAGTACTTC
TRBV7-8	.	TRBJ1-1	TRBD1	CASSLAGGVFSEAFF	TGTGCCAGCAGCTTAGCAGGGGGCGTTTTTTCTGAAGCTTTCTTT
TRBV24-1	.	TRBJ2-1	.	CATSDGPEQFF	TGTGCCACCAGCGATGGACCGGAGCAGTTCTTC
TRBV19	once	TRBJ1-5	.	CASIKTEGTTQPQHF	TGTGCCAGTATCAAAACGGAGGGGACAACTCAGCCCCAGCATTTT
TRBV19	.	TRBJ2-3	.	CASSIGPGADTQYF	TGTGCCAGTAGTATAGGGCCCGGGGCGGATACGCAGTATTTT
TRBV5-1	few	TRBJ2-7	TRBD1	CASSRTAGGWYEQYF	TGCGCCAGCAGCCGAACCGCAGGGGGCTGGTACGAGCAGTACTTC
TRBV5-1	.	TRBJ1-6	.	CASSLADSNSPLHF	TGCGCCAGCAGCTTGGCGGACAGCAATTCACCCCTCCACTTT
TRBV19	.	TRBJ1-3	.	CASRPQGRSSGNTIYF	TGTGCCAGTAGGCCCCAGGGTCGGAGCTCTGGAAACACCATATATTTT
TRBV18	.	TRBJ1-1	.	CASSPQRNTEAFF	TGTGCCAGCTCACCCCAGAGGAACACTGAAGCTTTCTTT
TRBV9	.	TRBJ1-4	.	CASSVGPSTNEKLFF	TGTGCCAGCAGCGTAGGTCCGAGCACTAATGAAAAACTGTTTTTT
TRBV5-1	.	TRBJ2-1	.	CASSSDSTYNEQFF	TGCGCCAGCAGCTCCGACAGTACCTACAATGAGCAGTTCTTC
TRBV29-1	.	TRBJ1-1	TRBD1	CSVEDRLRRTGRDTEAFF	TGCAGCGTTGAAGATAGGTTGCGTAGGACAGGGAGAGACACTGAAGCTTTCTTT
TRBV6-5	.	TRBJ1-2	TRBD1	CASRPGGDYGYTF	TGTGCCAGCCGTCCAGGGGGCGACTATGGCTACACCTTC
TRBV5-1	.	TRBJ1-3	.	CASSLRVGSGTGNTIYF	TGCGCCAGCAGCTTACGAGTGGGCAGCGGGACTGGAAACACCATATATTTT
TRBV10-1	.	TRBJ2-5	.	CASSEGLSETQYF	TGCGCCAGCAGTGAGGGACTAAGCGAGACCCAGTACTTC
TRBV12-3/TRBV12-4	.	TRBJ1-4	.	CASRGGIDEKLFF	TGTGCCAGCAGAGGGGGGATAGATGAAAAACTGTTTTTT
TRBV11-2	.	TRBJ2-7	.	CASSLGRDYEQYF	TGTGCCAGCAGCTTAGGCAGGGACTACGAGCAGTACTTC
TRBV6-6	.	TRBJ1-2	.	CASSYDTSNYGYTF	TGTGCCAGCAGTTACGACACTTCTAACTATGGCTACACCTTC
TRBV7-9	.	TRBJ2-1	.	CASSSDQKYNEQFF	TGTGCCAGCAGCTCGGACCAAAAATACAATGAGCAGTTCTTC
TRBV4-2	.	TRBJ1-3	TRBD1	CASSQDGQGTGNTIYF	TGTGCCAGCAGCCAAGATGGACAGGGGACTGGAAACACCATATATTTT
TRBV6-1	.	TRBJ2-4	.	CASSGSRGAEIAKNIQYF	TGTGCCAGCAGTGGGTCACGGGGGGCCGAGATAGCCAAAAACATTCAGTACTTC